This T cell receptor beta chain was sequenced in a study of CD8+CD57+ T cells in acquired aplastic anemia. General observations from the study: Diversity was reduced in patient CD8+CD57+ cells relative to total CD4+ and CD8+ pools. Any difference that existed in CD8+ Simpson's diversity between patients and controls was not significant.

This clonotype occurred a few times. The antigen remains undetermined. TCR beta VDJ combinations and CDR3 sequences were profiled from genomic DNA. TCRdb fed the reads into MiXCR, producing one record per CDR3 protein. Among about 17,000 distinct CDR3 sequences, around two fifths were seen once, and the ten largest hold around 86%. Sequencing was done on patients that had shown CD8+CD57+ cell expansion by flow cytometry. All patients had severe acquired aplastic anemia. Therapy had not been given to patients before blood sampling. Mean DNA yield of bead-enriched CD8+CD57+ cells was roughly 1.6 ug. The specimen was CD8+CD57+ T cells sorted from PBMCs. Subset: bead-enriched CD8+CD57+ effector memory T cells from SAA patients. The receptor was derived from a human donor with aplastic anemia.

The CDR3 reads CASSSRQSQGYTF. The DNA for the CDR3 is TGTGCCAGTAGTTCGCGACAATCTCAAGGCTACACCTTC. The chain employs TRBV19 and TRBJ1-2; D is uncertain. Looked up from germline, CDR1 is LNHDA and CDR2 is SQIVND (reference sequence). With 5 bases removed from V and 8 bases from J, the gap between germline ends came to 15 bases. The CDR3 loop spans 13 amino acids.